This TCR beta chain was identified during a study of early T cells in non-severe SARS-CoV-2 infection. Across the study: Sequenced material consisted of bulk RNA (from unsorted whole blood), and chains were unpaired.

Unique molecular identifiers were affixed to single, distinct cDNA molecules. TCRdb re-analysed the 5' RACE reads in MiXCR, keeping a single row per CDR3 protein. The table shows some 57,000 distinct CDR3 sequences, with about 13% occurring only once. Trimming removed 5 bases from V and 2 bases from J; junction bases left unmatched: 5. This CDR3 region has 16 residues. Study-wide points: VDJdb matching skewed toward anti-spike CD8 responses, missing private and CD4 specificities.

About this clonotype: Its target is unknown. A much larger clone lies one base from this, so it may be a read error.

The TCR originated in an adult who was a healthcare worker with PCR-confirmed SARS-CoV-2 infection or an uninfected control (not recorded which). The J gene is TRBJ2-3, the V gene TRBV12-3 or TRBV12-4, with 12 bases aligning to TRBD2. Input material: whole blood. Here the CDR3 reads CASSPWTSGTTDTQYF. CDR3 nucleotide sequence: TGTGCCAGCAGTCCTTGGACTAGCGGGACCACAGATACGCAGTATTTT.